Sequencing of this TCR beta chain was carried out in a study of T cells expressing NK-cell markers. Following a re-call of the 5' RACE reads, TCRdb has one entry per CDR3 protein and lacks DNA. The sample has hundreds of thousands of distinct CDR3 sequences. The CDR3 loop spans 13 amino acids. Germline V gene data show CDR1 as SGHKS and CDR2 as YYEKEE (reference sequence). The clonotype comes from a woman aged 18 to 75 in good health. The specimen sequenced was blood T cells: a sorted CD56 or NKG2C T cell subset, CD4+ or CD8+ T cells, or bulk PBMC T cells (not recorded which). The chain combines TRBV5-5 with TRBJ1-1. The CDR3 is CASRLGHSTEAFF.